The entry below gives a single TCR beta chain sequence along with its context. Its antigen is currently unknown. The germline gives CDR1 LNHDA, CDR2 SQIVND (reference sequence). The CDR3 sequence is 13 residues long. The germline V and J ends were trimmed by 9 bases and 1 base, with 13 bases remaining between them. These data come from a study of cytomegalovirus exposure and HLA in healthy donors. Overall study results and limits: Presence/absence analyses assumed roughly uniform sequencing depth across donors.

The PCR had 60 Vbeta and 13 Jbeta primers. Per the original data handling: About 10 million shared chains were among some 75 million unique TCR beta chains counted in a later analysis. Profiling relied on immunoSEQ multiplex PCR, and the TCRdb table lists in-frame clones only, not all of them. V and J calls and clone size are given by that table; D and trimming were obtained from the DNA. Of 90,000 to 150,000 clones in the sample, over 75% were seen once. The source material was PBMCs. The source of this sequence is a young man in good health and CMV-seropositive. The rearrangement uses TRBV19 and TRBJ2-7; possible D gene TRBD1, 5 bases. DNA for the CDR3: TGTGCCAGCGCCTCAGGGTTATCCTACGAGCAGTACTTC. This encodes CASASGLSYEQYF.